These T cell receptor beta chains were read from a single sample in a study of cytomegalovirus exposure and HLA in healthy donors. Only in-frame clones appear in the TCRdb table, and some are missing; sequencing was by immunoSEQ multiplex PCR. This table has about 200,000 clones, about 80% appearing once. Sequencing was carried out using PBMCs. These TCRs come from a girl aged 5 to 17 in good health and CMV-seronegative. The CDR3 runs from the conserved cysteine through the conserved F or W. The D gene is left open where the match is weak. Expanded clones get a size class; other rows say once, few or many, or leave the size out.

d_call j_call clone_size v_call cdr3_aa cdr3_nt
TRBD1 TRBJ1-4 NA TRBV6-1 CASSGGQGGEKLFF TGTGCCAGCAGTGGGGGGCAGGGGGGTGAAAAACTGTTTTTT
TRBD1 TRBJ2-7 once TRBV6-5 CASSRRPTGGNEQYF TGTGCCAGCAGCCGCCGTCCTACAGGGGGCAACGAGCAGTACTTC
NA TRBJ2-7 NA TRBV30 CAWSAAWSEQYF TGTGCCTGGAGTGCAGCGTGGAGCGAGCAGTACTTC
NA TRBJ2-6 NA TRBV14 CASSRRGSGANVLTF TGTGCCAGCAGCCGCAGGGGATCTGGGGCCAACGTCCTGACTTTC
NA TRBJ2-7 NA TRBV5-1 CASSLGGDRIYEQYF TGCGCCAGCAGCTTGGGCGGTGACAGAATCTACGAGCAGTACTTC
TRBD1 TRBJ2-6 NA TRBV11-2 CASRHGQGNSGANVLTF TGTGCCAGCAGGCACGGACAGGGAAACTCTGGGGCCAACGTCCTGACTTTC
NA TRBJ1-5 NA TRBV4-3 CASSPRYDSNQPQHF TGCGCCAGCAGCCCCAGATACGATAGCAATCAGCCCCAGCATTTT
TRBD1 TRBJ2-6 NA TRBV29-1 CSVQTGRGANVLTF TGCAGCGTTCAGACAGGGCGCGGGGCCAACGTCCTGACTTTC
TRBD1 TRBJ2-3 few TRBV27 CASSRTGAPRGTQYF TGTGCCAGCAGCCGGACAGGGGCCCCGCGTGGTACGCAGTATTTT
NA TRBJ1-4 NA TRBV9 CASSVTGNEKLFF TGTGCCAGCAGCGTAACAGGGAATGAAAAACTGTTTTTT
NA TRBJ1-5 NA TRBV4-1 CASSQVPNGGGNQPQHF TGCGCCAGCAGCCAAGTCCCTAATGGAGGTGGCAATCAGCCCCAGCATTTT
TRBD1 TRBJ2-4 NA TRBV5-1 CASSSKPGQGSIGIQYF TGCGCCAGCAGCTCCAAACCGGGACAGGGAAGTATTGGCATTCAGTACTTC
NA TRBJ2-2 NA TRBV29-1 CSVERTNRRAGELFF TGCAGCGTTGAAAGGACAAACCGGAGGGCCGGGGAGCTGTTTTTT
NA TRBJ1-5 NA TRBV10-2 CASRGPGQGLVNQPQHF TGCGCCAGCAGGGGACCGGGGCAGGGGTTAGTCAATCAGCCCCAGCATTTT
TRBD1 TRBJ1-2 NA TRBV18 CASSNWDSYGYTF TGTGCCAGCTCGAACTGGGACAGCTATGGCTACACCTTC
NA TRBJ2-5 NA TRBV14 CASSGLTGETQYF TGTGCCAGCAGCGGACTGACGGGGGAGACCCAGTACTTC
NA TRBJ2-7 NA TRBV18 CASSPFLPPYEQYF TGTGCCAGCTCACCATTCCTACCCCCTTACGAGCAGTACTTC
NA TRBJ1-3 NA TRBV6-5 CASSYSTGIGDTIYF TGTGCCAGCAGTTACTCAACAGGGATTGGAGACACCATATATTTT
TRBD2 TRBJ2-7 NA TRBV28 CASSPGSSGIPYEQYF TGTGCCAGCAGTCCTGGAAGTAGCGGGATCCCCTACGAGCAGTACTTC
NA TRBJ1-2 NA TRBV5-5 CASSFSGAYGYTF TGTGCCAGCAGCTTTTCAGGGGCCTATGGCTACACCTTC
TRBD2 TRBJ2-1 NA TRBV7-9 CATILVAGGTYNEQFF TGTGCCACCATTCTAGTAGCGGGGGGTACCTACAATGAGCAGTTCTTC
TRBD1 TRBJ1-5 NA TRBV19 CASSIPSSGGGQPQHF TGTGCCAGTAGTATCCCCTCGTCAGGGGGCGGGCAGCCCCAGCATTTT
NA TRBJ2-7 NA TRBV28 CASSFGHYEQYF TGTGCCAGCAGTTTCGGTCACTACGAGCAGTACTTC
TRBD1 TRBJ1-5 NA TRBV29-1 CSVSTGWDSNQPQHF TGCAGCGTTTCGACAGGGTGGGATAGCAATCAGCCCCAGCATTTT
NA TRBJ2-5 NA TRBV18 CASSPMASKETQYF TGTGCCAGCTCACCAATGGCTAGCAAAGAGACCCAGTACTTC
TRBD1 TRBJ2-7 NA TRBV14 CASSQPGQGIYEQYF TGTGCCAGCAGCCAACCGGGACAGGGGATTTACGAGCAGTACTTC
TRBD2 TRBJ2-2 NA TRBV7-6 CASSLGGTSGGGELFF TGTGCCAGCAGCTTAGGTGGGACTAGCGGAGGAGGGGAGCTGTTTTTT
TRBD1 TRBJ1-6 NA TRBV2 CASSVRIQGAINSPLHF TGTGCCAGCAGTGTGAGGATACAGGGGGCGATCAATTCACCCCTCCACTTT
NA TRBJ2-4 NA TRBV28 CASSLRGQGLAKNIQYF TGTGCCAGCAGTTTAAGGGGGCAGGGACTAGCCAAAAACATTCAGTACTTC